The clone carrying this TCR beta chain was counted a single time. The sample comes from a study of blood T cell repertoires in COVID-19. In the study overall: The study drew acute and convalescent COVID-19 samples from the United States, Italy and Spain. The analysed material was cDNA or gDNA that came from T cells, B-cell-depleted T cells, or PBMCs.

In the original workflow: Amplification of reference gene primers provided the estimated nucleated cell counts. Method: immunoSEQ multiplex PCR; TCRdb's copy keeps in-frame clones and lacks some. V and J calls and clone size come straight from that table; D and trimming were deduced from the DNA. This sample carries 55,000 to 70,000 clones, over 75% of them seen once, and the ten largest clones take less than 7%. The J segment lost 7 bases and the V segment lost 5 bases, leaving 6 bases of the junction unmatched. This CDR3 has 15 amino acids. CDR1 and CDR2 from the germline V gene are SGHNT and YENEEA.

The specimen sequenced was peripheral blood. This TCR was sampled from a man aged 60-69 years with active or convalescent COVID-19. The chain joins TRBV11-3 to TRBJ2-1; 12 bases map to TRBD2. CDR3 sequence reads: CASSQGLAGGNEQFF. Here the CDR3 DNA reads TGTGCCAGCAGCCAGGGACTAGCGGGTGGAAATGAGCAGTTCTTC. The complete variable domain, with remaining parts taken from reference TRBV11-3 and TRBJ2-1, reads EAGVVQSPRYKIIEKKQPVAFWCNPISGHNTLYWYLQNLGQGPELLIRYENEEAVDDSQLPKDRFSAERLKGVDSTLKIQPAELGDSAVYLCASSQGLAGGNEQFFGPGTRLTVL.